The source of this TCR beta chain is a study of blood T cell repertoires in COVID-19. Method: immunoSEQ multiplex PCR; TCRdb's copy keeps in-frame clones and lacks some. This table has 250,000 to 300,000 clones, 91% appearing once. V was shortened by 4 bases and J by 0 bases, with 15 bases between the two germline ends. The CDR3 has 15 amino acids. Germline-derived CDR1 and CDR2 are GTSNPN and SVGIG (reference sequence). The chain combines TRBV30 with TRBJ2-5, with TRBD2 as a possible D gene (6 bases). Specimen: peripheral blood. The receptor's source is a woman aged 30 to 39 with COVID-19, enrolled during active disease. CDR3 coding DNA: TGTGCCTGGAAGGGTCCGGGAGCCTACCAAGAGACCCAGTACTTC. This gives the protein CAWKGPGAYQETQYF.